What follows are 2 T cell receptor beta chains derived from one specimen sequenced in a study of blood T cell repertoires in COVID-19. Sequenced by immunoSEQ multiplex PCR; TCRdb stores in-frame clones only, minus some. The sample carries some 270,000 clones, approximately 83% recorded once. The sequenced material came from PBMCs or T cells enriched from blood (not recorded which). These receptor sequences come from a man aged 50 or older who had recovered from COVID-19.

This sequence joins TRBV27 and TRBJ2-1; 13 nucleotides line up with TRBD2. The CDR3 loop spans 16 amino acids. Germline V lookup: CDR1 MNHEY, CDR2 SMNVEV (reference sequence). After removal of 4 bases from V and 5 bases from J, the junction contained 5 bases not matched to a gene. The CDR3 spells CASSSSTSGRNNEQFF. CDR3 coding DNA: TGTGCCAGCAGTTCCTCGACTAGCGGGAGGAACAATGAGCAGTTCTTC.

The gene calls are TRBV12-5 and TRBJ2-5; 9 bases agree with TRBD2. CDR3 length equals 12 residues. Trimming cost V 2 bases and J 14 bases; bases outside gene matches: 6. Germline V CDR1 and CDR2: LGHNT, FRNRAP. The CDR3 nucleotides are TGTGCTAGTGGTTTGACCGGGACTAGCACATACTTC. This gives the protein CASGLTGTSTYF.